This TCR beta chain was retrieved from a study of blood T cell repertoires in COVID-19. Study background: Samples came from the United States, Italy and Spain, spanning acute and convalescent COVID-19. T cells, B-cell-depleted T cells, or PBMCs supplied cDNA or gDNA.

Authors' analysis steps: Researchers report that nucleated cell counts were estimated from reference gene primer amplification. Clones were sequenced by immunoSEQ multiplex PCR, and TCRdb holds only the in-frame ones, with some missing. That table furnishes V, J and clone size, whereas the DNA furnished D and trimming. The table lists approximately 140,000 clones, around 84% of them singletons. V shed 4 bases and J 2 bases; nucleotides not matched to a gene: 4. Germline V gives CDR1 SGHRS, CDR2 YFSETQ. CDR3 size: 16 residues. The specimen sequenced was peripheral blood. This receptor was taken from a woman aged 60-75 years with acute or convalescent COVID-19. This chain links TRBV5-1 with TRBJ2-5; 14 bases are a match to TRBD2. The CDR3 nucleotides are TGCGCCAGCAGCCCGGGACTAGCGGGGGCACAAGAGACCCAGTACTTC. As protein: CASSPGLAGAQETQYF. Combining the CDR3 with reference TRBV5-1 and TRBJ2-5 gives the whole variable domain KAGVTQTPRYLIKTRGQQVTLSCSPISGHRSVSWYQQTPGQGLQFLFEYFSETQRNKGNFPGRFSGRQFSNSRSEMNVSTLELGDSALYLCASSPGLAGAQETQYFGPGTRLLVL.